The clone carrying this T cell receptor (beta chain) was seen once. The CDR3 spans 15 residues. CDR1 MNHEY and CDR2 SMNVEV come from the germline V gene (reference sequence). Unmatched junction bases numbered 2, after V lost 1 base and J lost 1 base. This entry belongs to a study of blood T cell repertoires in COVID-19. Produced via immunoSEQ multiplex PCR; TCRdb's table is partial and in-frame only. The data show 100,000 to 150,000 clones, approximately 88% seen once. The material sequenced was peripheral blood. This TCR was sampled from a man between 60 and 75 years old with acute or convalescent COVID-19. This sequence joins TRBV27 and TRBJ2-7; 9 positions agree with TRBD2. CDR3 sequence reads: CASSLYSGGSYEQYF. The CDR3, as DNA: TGTGCCAGCAGTTTATATAGCGGGGGTTCCTACGAGCAGTACTTC.